This TCR beta chain was identified during a study of blood T cells in healthy people across ages. Findings and limits, study-wide: Higher diversity, along with more naive CD4+ cells, distinguished long-lived donors from aged donors. PBMCs were not sorted, which prevented a conclusive comparison of naive versus antigen-experienced cells.

The germline V gene has CDR1 MGHDK and CDR2 SYGVNS. V lost 3 bases to trimming and J lost 7 bases, with 19 bases between them. There are 15 residues in the CDR3. Peripheral blood was drawn, about 9.7 milliliters per donor. This clonotype was observed a handful of times. The antigen is unknown. Through a sample-barcoded 5' primer and a J-beta primer mix, a second PCR was run for roughly 6 to 12 cycles. Every sample produced at least 2.5 million CDR3-containing paired-end reads. TCRdb reprocessed the 5' RACE reads with MiXCR, giving one entry per CDR3 protein. The data hold about a million distinct CDR3 sequences, with 40% to 60% observed a single time.

This receptor was obtained from a man aged 30 to 39 in good health. Sequencing was carried out using blood. V is TRBV25-1 and J is TRBJ2-7, with D uncertain. The CDR3 DNA sequence: TGTGCCAGCAGTGATCTGGGGTCCCTAGGGATTGAGCAGTACTTC. As protein: CASSDLGSLGIEQYF.